Each of the 13 T cell receptor beta chains below was sequenced from the same sample in a study of cytomegalovirus exposure and HLA in healthy donors. Primers: 60 Vbeta forward and 13 Jbeta reverse. Method: immunoSEQ multiplex PCR; TCRdb's copy keeps in-frame clones and lacks some. The sample has 180,000 or so clones, almost 80% seen once; the top ten hold over 11%. The sequenced sample consisted of PBMCs. These receptors all stem from a man between 50 and 59 years old in good health and CMV-seropositive.

V gene TRBV4-1 combines with J gene TRBJ1-5, with D maybe TRBD1 (5 bases). Germline loops: CDR1 MGHRA, CDR2 YSYEKL. Trimming shortened V by 3 bases and J by 9 bases, and 15 bases separated the two germline ends. CDR3 size: 14 residues. CDR3 in DNA: TGCGCCAGCAGCCAGAGTCAGGGATTTATGCCCCAGCATTTT. Translated: CASSQSQGFMPQHF.

In its sample, this clone was seen a few times. The J gene is TRBJ1-2, the V gene TRBV6-5, with 8 nucleotides matching TRBD1. V lost 1 base to trimming and J lost 7 bases; unmatched junction nucleotides: 8. Germline V lookup: CDR1 MNHEY, CDR2 SVGAGI. The CDR3 has 15 amino acids. CDR3 residues: CASSYWDRTRGGYTF. Written as DNA, the CDR3 is TGTGCCAGCAGTTACTGGGACAGGACACGGGGTGGCTACACCTTC.

The chain joins TRBV6-4 to TRBJ2-3; a weak D match, TRBD1 (6 bases). This CDR3 region has 13 residues. V shed 6 bases and J shed 4 bases, with 11 bases lying between them. Per germline, CDR1 MRHNA and CDR2 SNTAGT. CDR3 in amino acids: CASSRDTPDTQYF. The CDR3 nucleotides read TGTGCCAGCAGCCGGGACACCCCAGATACGCAGTATTTT.

This CDR3 is CASSLATDTQYF. CDR3 nucleotides: TGTGCCAGCAGCTTGGCGACAGATACGCAGTATTTT. The chain employs TRBV5-6 and TRBJ2-3; D gene uncertain. Germline V gene lookup returns CDR1 SGHDT and CDR2 YYEEEE. The ends were cut back, 0 bases at V and 3 bases at J, with 2 bases in the middle. The CDR3 contains 12 residues.

This chain links TRBV5-4 with TRBJ1-1; TRBD1 might be the D (5 bases). CDR1 SGHNT and CDR2 YYREEE come from the germline V gene (reference sequence). V lost 2 bases, J lost 0 bases, and 11 bases lay in between. The length of the CDR3 is 15 residues. CDR3 nucleotides: TGTGCCAGCAGCTTTCGGGGCGGGGTGAACACTGAAGCTTTCTTT. It encodes CASSFRGGVNTEAFF.

This chain links TRBV28 with TRBJ2-7; 12 bases align to TRBD1. Germline CDR1 and CDR2: MDHEN and SYDVKM. CDR3 length equals 15 residues. Germline trimming cut 7 bases from V and 6 bases from J; bases unmatched to any gene: 10. The CDR3 reads CASTHPGTGGFEQYF. DNA of the CDR3: TGTGCCAGCACTCACCCGGGGACAGGGGGCTTCGAGCAGTACTTC.

This clone is a singleton in its sample. CDR3 in DNA: TGTGCAAGTCGCTTACCGGCCGTTACAGGGCGGAATCCCTACGTC. It is translated as CASRLPAVTGRNPYV. The rearrangement uses TRBV12-2 and TRBJ2-7; the DNA was not compared with TRBD1, the D call given in the table. TRBV12-2 is described as a pseudogene. This CDR3 is built from 15 residues.

V gene TRBV6-6 combines with J gene TRBJ2-7; D might be TRBD2 (5 bases). This CDR3 has 14 residues. Trimming left V 6 bases short and J 6 bases short, with 18 bases between. Germline CDR1 reads MNHNY; CDR2 reads SVGAGI (reference sequence). The CDR3 sequence: CASSVRGSRVEQYF. CDR3 bases: TGTGCCAGCAGCGTAAGAGGGAGTAGGGTCGAGCAGTACTTC.

This clone was detected once. The gene calls are TRBV19 and TRBJ1-6, with 7 bases fitting TRBD1. The CDR3 loop spans 15 amino acids. Germline V gene sequence: CDR1 LNHDA, CDR2 SQIVND (reference sequence). V shed 6 bases and J 7 bases; nucleotides not matched to a gene: 9. DNA for the CDR3: TGTGCCAGTAGCCAGGACAGGTTGGCGAATTCACCCCTCCACTTT. Encoded protein: CASSQDRLANSPLHF.

The gene calls are TRBV7-9 and TRBJ2-5; 11 nucleotides agree with TRBD1. Trimming removed 1 base from V and 5 bases from J; junction bases left unmatched: 3. CDR3 length equals 15 residues. Germline V gene sequence: CDR1 SEHNR, CDR2 FQNEAQ (reference sequence). CDR3 coding DNA: TGTGCCAGCAGCTTAGGGACAGGGGGCGCCGAGACCCAGTACTTC. Its translation is CASSLGTGGAETQYF.

This chain connects TRBV9 to TRBJ1-1, with 9 bases that match TRBD1. Germline V lookup: CDR1 SGDLS, CDR2 YYNGEE. This CDR3 spans 17 amino acids. Unmatched junction bases numbered 11, after V lost 4 bases and J lost 1 base. The CDR3: CASSPPRQGVKNTEAFF. DNA for the CDR3: TGTGCCAGCAGCCCCCCTCGACAGGGGGTGAAGAACACTGAAGCTTTCTTT.

The CDR3 sequence is CASRKQGSGTDTQYF. As DNA, the CDR3 is TGCGCCAGCAGAAAACAGGGGAGTGGGACAGATACGCAGTATTTT. The chain has TRBV5-1 and TRBJ2-3; 7 bases are a match to TRBD1. CDR1 SGHRS and CDR2 YFSETQ come from the germline V gene. The CDR3 runs 15 residues. V was clipped by 5 bases and J by 3 bases; unmatched bases: 9.

This chain links TRBV11-2 with TRBJ2-7, with 10 bases identical to TRBD1. The V gene's germline CDR1 is SGHAT and CDR2 FQNNGV. V dropped 5 bases and J dropped 2; count of bases not matched to a gene: 9. This CDR3 comprises 16 residues. DNA for the CDR3: TGTGCCAGCAGCACGCGGGACAGGGGACCGCCCTACGAGCAGTACTTC. Amino acid sequence: CASSTRDRGPPYEQYF.